This T cell receptor beta chain is from a study of glioma-infiltrating T cells after dendritic cell vaccination. Primers: 60 V beta forward and 13 J beta reverse. Repertoires were generated with immunoSEQ multiplex PCR, while TCRdb's copy carries only in-frame clones and drops some. Here the sample spans 45,000 to 60,000 clones, around 85% being singletons. Germline-derived CDR1 and CDR2 are SEHNR and FQNEAQ (reference sequence). There are 16 residues in the CDR3. V lost 4 bases to trimming and J lost 0 bases; unmatched junction nucleotides: 6. As for time point: after dendritic cell vaccination, including at tumor progression/relapse. None of the glioblastoma patients had an isocitrate dehydrogenase mutation. PBMC sampling occurred before vaccination, two weeks after the third dose, and at progression. Study-wide results and limits: Only a small number of patients had complete blood and tumor samples.

This clone was seen only a few times. Its specificity is unknown. The chain combines TRBV7-9 with TRBJ1-3; 7 nucleotides line up with TRBD1. The source was blood, collected after dendritic cell vaccination. The clonotype was recovered from a human donor with glioblastoma. CDR3 region: CASSSPGQYSGNTIYF. CDR3 coding DNA: TGTGCCAGCAGCTCTCCGGGACAGTACTCTGGAAACACCATATATTTT.